The 19 T cell receptor beta chains given below trace back to one sample, sequenced in a study of identical twins. TCRdb itself ran the 5' RACE reads through MiXCR, one entry per CDR3 protein. The data hold 1.5 million to 2 million distinct CDR3 sequences, with about 30% observed a single time. The sample taken for sequencing was cord blood. The receptors originated from a newborn girl in good health.

This chain joins TRBV5-6 and TRBJ2-1, with TRBD2 matching over 14 bases. This CDR3 is built from 19 residues. Germline trimming cut 4 bases from V and 0 bases from J; bases unmatched to any gene: 9. The germline V gene has CDR1 SGHDT and CDR2 YYEEEE. CDR3 sequence: CASSRIGLAGGTSYNEQFF. The CDR3 region has the DNA TGTGCCAGCAGCCGAATCGGACTAGCGGGAGGTACCTCCTACAATGAGCAGTTCTTC.

Only a few counts were recorded for this clonotype. The chain employs TRBV4-2 and TRBJ1-2, with 8 bases aligning to TRBD1. The V and J ends lost 1 base and 5 bases, in that order; junction bases with no gene match: 12. Germline CDR1 and CDR2: LGHNA and YNFKEQ. This CDR3 region has 17 residues. In nucleotides, the CDR3 is TGTGCCAGCAGCCAAGTATTCCCGGGACAGGCAGGATATGGCTACACCTTC. Its protein is CASSQVFPGQAGYGYTF.

There are a few counts of this clonotype. The J gene is TRBJ2-1, the V gene TRBV20-1; a weak D match, TRBD2 (5 bases). This CDR3 has 16 residues. Looked up from germline, CDR1 is DFQATT and CDR2 is SNEGSKA (reference sequence). V was cut by 6 bases and J by 0 bases, with 18 bases left in between. For the CDR3, the DNA is TGCAGTGCACCTAGACCCCGGGGTCTCTCCTACAATGAGCAGTTCTTC. This gives the protein CSAPRPRGLSYNEQFF.

This clonotype occurred a few times. The gene calls are TRBV12-3 or TRBV12-4 and TRBJ2-7; D remains unclear. Trimming removed 6 bases from V and 0 bases from J, with 15 bases in between. The CDR3 covers 15 residues. CDR3 DNA sequence: TGTGCCAGCAGACTTATGGGTGATAGCTCCTACGAGCAGTACTTC. It translates to CASRLMGDSSYEQYF.

The J gene is TRBJ1-2, the V gene TRBV20-1; no clear D. The ends were cut back, 6 bases at V and 2 bases at J, with 13 bases in the middle. Germline V gene sequence: CDR1 DFQATT, CDR2 SNEGSKA (reference sequence). The CDR3 runs to 13 residues. CDR3 nucleotide sequence: TGCAGTGCGGGTCGAGGCTGGAACTATGGCTACACCTTC. This sequence encodes CSAGRGWNYGYTF.

The rearrangement joins TRBV6-6 to TRBJ2-2; 9 bases are shared with TRBD1. The V segment lost 7 bases and the J segment 5 bases; nucleotides outside the gene matches: 5. The CDR3 has 14 amino acids. Germline values: CDR1 MNHNY, CDR2 SVGAGI (reference sequence). The CDR3, as DNA: TGTGCCAGCACGGGACAGGGAAGGACCGGGGAGCTGTTTTTT. It codes for CASTGQGRTGELFF.

The chain joins TRBV7-2 to TRBJ2-7; no reliable D call. V lost 2 bases and J lost 2, with 16 bases in between. Germline V lookup: CDR1 SGHTA, CDR2 FQGNSA. The CDR3 is 16 residues long. Here the CDR3 DNA reads TGTGCCAGCAGCTTAACCTCGACTCTACGCGCCTACGAGCAGTACTTC. It translates to CASSLTSTLRAYEQYF.

This clonotype was picked up a small number of times. This sequence joins TRBV7-2 and TRBJ2-3; D tentatively reads TRBD1 or TRBD2 (5 bases each). CDR1 is SGHTA and CDR2 is FQGNSA in the germline V gene. V was trimmed by 6 bases and J by 7 bases, leaving 23 bases between them. The CDR3 has 16 amino acids. CDR3 DNA: TGTGCCAGCAGGGATTCCGGGACGGTGGAAGCGAATACGCAGTATTTT. Translated: CASRDSGTVEANTQYF.

The chain employs TRBV20-1 and TRBJ2-1; no firm D call. V was clipped by 7 bases and J by 7 bases, with 14 bases between them. The V gene's germline CDR1 is DFQATT and CDR2 SNEGSKA (reference sequence). The CDR3 is 12 residues long. The CDR3 loop reads CSGRHYLNEQFF. CDR3 bases: TGCAGTGGAAGGCACTATCTGAATGAGCAGTTCTTC.

The chain joins TRBV20-1 to TRBJ2-7, with 8 bases aligning to TRBD2. The CDR3 runs 13 residues. Germline CDR1 and CDR2: DFQATT and SNEGSKA (reference sequence). The CDR3 DNA sequence: TGCAGCTGCGGCGGGAGGTATATAGGTGAGCAGTACTTC. Translation: CSCGGRYIGEQYF.

This chain joins TRBV27 and TRBJ2-3, with TRBD1 matching over 7 bases. The V gene's germline CDR1 is MNHEY and CDR2 SMNVEV (reference sequence). Unmatched junction bases numbered 5, after V lost 3 bases and J lost 5 bases. CDR3 length equals 14 residues. CDR3 bases: TGTGCCAGCAGTTTGGGGGACAGAAAAGATACGCAGTATTTT. Its translation is CASSLGDRKDTQYF.

As to this clonotype: A much larger clone differs by one base, so this may be a read error. The chain has TRBV12-3 or TRBV12-4 and TRBJ2-7; tentatively, D is TRBD2 (5 bases). The V end was cut by 3 bases, the J end by 7 bases, with 13 bases between. The length of the CDR3 is 13 residues. The chain's CDR3 is CASSFCGYNEQYF. The CDR3, as DNA: TGTGCCAGCAGTTTCTGCGGGTACAATGAGCAGTACTTC.

The V and J genes are TRBV6-6 and TRBJ1-4; maybe TRBD1 (5 bases). V was trimmed by 7 bases and J by 7 bases, leaving 22 bases between them. CDR1 is MNHNY, CDR2 SVGAGI, per germline (reference sequence). CDR3 length equals 16 residues. The CDR3 protein is CASTLLGPIGGEKLFF. As DNA, the CDR3 is TGTGCCAGCACCCTCCTGGGACCGATTGGGGGTGAAAAACTGTTTTTT.

The CDR3 nucleotides are TGTGCCTGGAGTCCTGGGGGTTTCACTGAAGCTTTCTTT. Translated: CAWSPGGFTEAFF. V gene TRBV30 combines with J gene TRBJ1-1, with a tentative D call TRBD1 (5 bases). The CDR3 consists of 13 residues. V was cut by 2 bases and J by 4 bases, with 11 bases left in between. Germline assignment: CDR1 GTSNPN and CDR2 SVGIG (reference sequence).

The chain uses TRBV5-5 and TRBJ1-2; D call uncertain. The germline V gene encodes CDR1 SGHKS and CDR2 YYEKEE (reference sequence). There are 15 residues in the CDR3. The germline V and J ends were trimmed by 2 bases and 8 bases, with 19 bases remaining between them. The CDR3 region is CASSFWATGMGGYTF. In DNA form, the CDR3 reads TGTGCCAGCAGCTTTTGGGCAACCGGTATGGGGGGCTACACCTTC.

Only one count was recorded for this clonotype. This sequence may be a read error, since a much larger clone differs from it by one base. This chain uses TRBV4-2 with TRBJ2-5; 7 nucleotides align to TRBD2. The V gene end was trimmed by 0 bases and the J gene end by 11 bases; junction bases not matched to a gene: 18. Germline CDR1 LGHNA, CDR2 YNFKEQ. This CDR3 spans 17 amino acids. The CDR3 DNA reads TGTGCCAGCAGCCAAGATCATACTAGCGTAGGCTACAATGAGCAGTACTTC. It yields the protein CASSQDHTSVGYNEQYF.

This clonotype has a handful of counts. The chain joins TRBV9 to TRBJ2-1; 7 bases map to TRBD2. The V gene end was trimmed by 0 bases and the J gene end by 14 bases; junction bases not matched to a gene: 5. Germline assignment: CDR1 SGDLS and CDR2 YYNGEE. This CDR3 is built from 12 residues. The CDR3 DNA is TGTGCCAGCAGCGTAGGGGCGGGAGTGAAGTTCTTC. Protein: CASSVGAGVKFF.

This clonotype was seen more than once but under ten times. V and J are TRBV12-3 or TRBV12-4 and TRBJ2-3, with 8 bases lining up with TRBD2. The CDR3 covers 18 residues. The V and J ends lost 4 bases and 2 bases, in that order; junction bases with no gene match: 14. The CDR3 coding sequence is TGTGCCAGCAGTTCGTACTCCAGGACTAGCTACAACACAGATACGCAGTATTTT. Translating it yields CASSSYSRTSYNTDTQYF.

The chain carries TRBV20-1 and TRBJ2-7, with 8 bases matching TRBD1. In germline, CDR1 is DFQATT, CDR2 SNEGSKA (reference sequence). J lost 3 bases, V lost 3 bases, and 10 bases had no gene match. CDR3 length: 15 residues. CDR3 protein: CSARQTGARVYEQYF. The CDR3 DNA follows: TGCAGTGCTAGGCAGACAGGGGCGAGGGTCTACGAGCAGTACTTC.